Following are 24 T cell receptor beta chains from one sample sequenced in a study of blood T cell repertoires in COVID-19. Only in-frame clones appear in the TCRdb table, and some are missing; sequencing was by immunoSEQ multiplex PCR. The sample yields around 150,000 clones, about 80% seen once. The sample was PBMCs or T cells enriched from blood (not recorded which). These TCRs come from a man aged 45-65 years who had recovered from COVID-19.

This chain joins TRBV10-3 and TRBJ2-3; D is unresolved. The length of the CDR3 is 14 residues. Germline lookup yields CDR1 ENHRY and CDR2 SYGVKD. Deletions cut 10 bases from V and 1 base from J, with 15 bases between. The CDR3 DNA reads as TGTGCCACCACCATGACTCCTCGCACAGATACGCAGTATTTT. Amino acid sequence: CATTMTPRTDTQYF.

This rearrangement joins TRBV2 to TRBJ1-5; D gene ambiguous. Germline V lookup: CDR1 SNHLY, CDR2 FYNNEI. The CDR3 has 13 residues. V lost 4 bases to trimming and J lost 6 bases, with 10 bases between them. The CDR3 DNA reads TGTGCCAGCAGTGTGGAGGGAGGTCAGCCCCAGCATTTT. Its protein is CASSVEGGQPQHF.

In this sample, this clone turned up once. This sequence joins TRBV24-1 and TRBJ2-5; 9 nucleotides align to TRBD1. The CDR3 covers 16 residues. V was pared by 0 bases and J by 5 bases, with 6 bases of the junction left unmatched. The germline V gene has CDR1 KGHDR and CDR2 SFDVKD. The CDR3 here is CATSDLGTGRRETQYF. CDR3 DNA sequence: TGTGCCACCAGTGATTTGGGGACAGGGAGAAGGGAGACCCAGTACTTC.

The chain employs TRBV2 and TRBJ1-2; TRBD1 matches at 8 bases. The V gene end was trimmed by 7 bases and the J gene end by 7 bases; junction bases not matched to a gene: 8. CDR1 is SNHLY, CDR2 FYNNEI, per germline. The CDR3 runs 13 residues. The CDR3 coding sequence is TGTGCCAGCACGGAGGACAGGGCGAGTGGCTACACCTTC. This gives the protein CASTEDRASGYTF.

This chain uses TRBV19 with TRBJ1-2; TRBD1 agrees at 9 bases. V gave up 6 bases and J gave up 1 base; unmatched junction bases: 6. The CDR3 consists of 15 residues. Germline-derived CDR1 and CDR2 are LNHDA and SQIVND (reference sequence). The CDR3 region is CASSLGQGNNYGYTF. The CDR3 DNA reads as TGTGCCAGTAGCCTGGGACAGGGCAATAACTATGGCTACACCTTC.

This sequence joins TRBV4-1 and TRBJ1-1; weak D call: TRBD1 (5 bases). The V gene's germline CDR1 is MGHRA and CDR2 YSYEKL. V was shortened by 1 base and J by 4 bases, with 19 bases between the two germline ends. The CDR3 is 17 residues long. The CDR3 sequence: CASSQAGIATPGTEAFF. DNA for the CDR3: TGCGCCAGCAGCCAAGCAGGGATCGCAACTCCGGGCACTGAAGCTTTCTTT.

The J gene is TRBJ1-1, the V gene TRBV7-9; TRBD1 matches 7 bases. V shed 3 bases and J 4 bases; nucleotides not matched to a gene: 5. In germline, CDR1 is SEHNR, CDR2 FQNEAQ (reference sequence). The CDR3 loop spans 14 amino acids. The CDR3 DNA reads TGTGCCAGCAGCTTCAGACAGGGCGGCACTGAAGCTTTCTTT. Translation gives CASSFRQGGTEAFF.

V is TRBV7-2 and J is TRBJ2-7; 10 bases are shared with TRBD1. This CDR3 is 15 amino acids long. Germline CDR1 and CDR2: SGHTA and FQGNSA. Unmatched junction bases numbered 5, after V lost 5 bases and J lost 1 base. The CDR3 DNA reads TGTGCCAGCAGCAACCGGGACAGGGGATCCTACGAGCAGTACTTC. It yields the protein CASSNRDRGSYEQYF.

The genes are TRBV19 and TRBJ1-1, with no clear D. V lost 8 bases and J lost 6, with 19 bases in between. Germline CDR1 is LNHDA and CDR2 is SQIVND (reference sequence). The CDR3 has 14 amino acids. Here the CDR3 DNA reads TGTGCCAGTCTCATTGCGGGGAGTTCAGCTGAAGCTTTCTTT. It is translated as CASLIAGSSAEAFF.

The V gene is TRBV6-5, the J gene TRBJ1-6; TRBD1 is a possible D gene (5 bases). Germline V CDR1 and CDR2: MNHEY, SVGAGI. V shed 6 bases and J shed 7 bases, with 13 bases lying between them. This CDR3 contains 14 residues. The CDR3 is CASSPGGWNSPLHF. CDR3 coding DNA: TGTGCCAGCAGCCCCGGGGGTTGGAATTCACCCCTCCACTTT.

V usage is TRBV5-6 and J usage is TRBJ1-2; TRBD1 matches at 12 bases. Germline V gene data show CDR1 as SGHDT and CDR2 as YYEEEE. The CDR3 has 14 amino acids. Trimming took 2 bases from V and 7 from J; bases not matched to a gene: 3. CDR3 region: CASSFGDRGLGYTF. As DNA, the CDR3 is TGTGCCAGCAGCTTCGGGGACAGGGGGCTTGGCTACACCTTC.

The rearrangement joins TRBV5-6 to TRBJ1-2, with D unclear. Between the trimmed V and J ends, which lost 3 bases and 2 bases, there was a span of 5 bases. CDR1 SGHDT and CDR2 YYEEEE come from the germline V gene. CDR3 length equals 12 residues. The CDR3, as DNA: TGTGCCAGCAGCTCTTCGAACTATGGCTACACCTTC. Amino acid sequence: CASSSSNYGYTF.

As to this clone: An end of the junction differs from the germline gene, which may be a read error. The chain is built from TRBV19 and TRBJ1-2; D might be TRBD1 (5 bases). CDR3 length: 13 amino acids. Germline V gene data show CDR1 as LNHDA and CDR2 as SQIVND (reference sequence). In DNA form, the CDR3 reads TGTGCCAGTAGTATCGACAGAACTTCGACCACGAGTTTC. This sequence encodes CASSIDRTSTTSF.

This clone was counted a few times. This sequence joins TRBV3-1 (or the pseudogene TRBV3-2) and TRBJ2-6; unclear D gene. From germline, CDR1 is LGHDT and CDR2 YNNKEL (reference sequence). CDR3 length equals 15 residues. With 1 base removed from V and 2 bases from J, the gap between germline ends came to 6 bases. CDR3 sequence (DNA): TGTGCCAGCAGCCAAGTCTTCCCTGGGGCCAACGTCCTGACTTTC. It specifies CASSQVFPGANVLTF.

V usage is TRBV2 and J usage is TRBJ2-5; possible D gene TRBD1, 6 bases. The CDR3 has 11 amino acids. Germline V gene sequence: CDR1 SNHLY, CDR2 FYNNEI. V gave up 4 bases and J gave up 14 bases, with 14 bases separating them. The CDR3 DNA sequence: TGTGCCAGCAGTGGGGACGGGACACCTTACTTC. It encodes CASSGDGTPYF.

The chain employs TRBV24-1 and TRBJ1-5, with D hard to call. The CDR3 length is 13 residues. V was shortened by 9 bases and J by 9 bases, with 17 bases between the two germline ends. From germline, CDR1 is KGHDR and CDR2 SFDVKD. The CDR3 DNA reads as TGTGCCACCTCCCCGGGAGGGCCAGGGCCCCAGCATTTT. This encodes CATSPGGPGPQHF.

This chain joins TRBV11-2 and TRBJ2-5; 8 nucleotides line up with TRBD2. V dropped 4 bases and J dropped 5; count of bases not matched to a gene: 9. The V gene's germline CDR1 is SGHAT and CDR2 FQNNGV. This CDR3 has 15 residues. The CDR3 DNA sequence: TGTGCCAGCAGCTGGAAGGCGGGGGGAGGGGAGACCCAGTACTTC. Residues: CASSWKAGGGETQYF.

This clone was detected only once. The gene calls are TRBV7-3 and TRBJ1-6; tentative D call: TRBD1 (5 bases). The CDR3 sequence is 15 residues long. Germline V gene data show CDR1 as SGHTA and CDR2 as FQGTGA. The V end was cut by 5 bases, the J end by 7 bases, with 15 bases between. The chain's CDR3 is CASSRDGKGNSPLHF. The CDR3 bases are TGTGCCAGCAGCCGCGATGGGAAGGGGAATTCACCCCTCCACTTT.

This clone was recorded only once. The chain joins TRBV4-3 to TRBJ1-2, with 8 bases aligning to TRBD1. The CDR3 length is 15 residues. The germline V gene has CDR1 LGHNA and CDR2 YSLEER. The ends lost 0 bases at V and 4 bases at J; junction bases unmatched: 4. CDR3 protein: CASSQEVGQGYGYTF. The DNA for the CDR3 is TGCGCCAGCAGCCAAGAAGTCGGACAGGGCTATGGCTACACCTTC.

The CDR3 loop reads CASSQDRGGQPQHF. The CDR3 coding sequence is TGTGCCAGCAGCCAGGACAGGGGAGGGCAGCCCCAGCATTTT. The rearrangement uses TRBV7-2 and TRBJ1-5, with 9 bases that match TRBD1. This CDR3 comprises 14 residues. J gave up 7 bases and V 5 bases, and 6 bases lay outside the gene matches. Germline CDR1 is SGHTA and CDR2 is FQGNSA.

This clone showed up just a few times. The CDR3: CASSIGGRAGYNEQFF. The CDR3 DNA is TGTGCCAGTAGTATAGGAGGTAGGGCGGGCTACAATGAGCAGTTCTTC. The chain couples TRBV19 to TRBJ2-1, with D possibly being TRBD2 (5 bases). Germline loops: CDR1 LNHDA, CDR2 SQIVND (reference sequence). V lost 1 base to trimming and J lost 3 bases, with 13 bases between them. CDR3 length: 16 residues.

The V call is TRBV7-9, the J call TRBJ2-3, with D uncertain. V was cut by 1 base and J by 4 bases, with 18 bases left in between. The CDR3 consists of 17 residues. CDR1 is SEHNR and CDR2 is FQNEAQ in the germline V gene (reference sequence). The CDR3 sequence: CASSLDGFRRVADTQYF. CDR3 in DNA: TGTGCCAGCAGCTTAGACGGTTTCCGTCGGGTAGCAGATACGCAGTATTTT.

This clone is a singleton in its sample. The chain joins TRBV24-1 to TRBJ2-7, with TRBD1 matching 8 bases. The germline V gene has CDR1 KGHDR and CDR2 SFDVKD. This CDR3 is 15 amino acids long. The junction had 4 bases not matched to a gene; V was cut back by 4 bases and J by 0 bases. CDR3 residues: CATSDLGQGSYEQYF. The CDR3 DNA is TGTGCCACCAGTGACCTAGGACAGGGCTCCTACGAGCAGTACTTC.

The V gene is TRBV19, the J gene TRBJ2-5, with 7 bases aligning to TRBD1. Germline V lookup: CDR1 LNHDA, CDR2 SQIVND (reference sequence). The J segment lost 4 bases and the V segment lost 5 bases, leaving 4 bases of the junction unmatched. The CDR3 runs 13 residues. The CDR3 sequence is CASSLYRGETQYF. The CDR3 coding sequence is TGTGCCAGTAGTCTTTACAGGGGAGAGACCCAGTACTTC.